This is a list of T cell receptor beta chains from one sample in a study of blood T cells in healthy people across ages. In TCRdb, the 5' RACE reads were re-called with MiXCR into one record per CDR3 protein. The sample records about a million distinct CDR3 sequences, roughly 52% being singletons. Material for sequencing was blood. The receptors were gathered from a man aged 25 to 45 in good health. CDR3s include the opening cysteine and the closing phenylalanine or tryptophan. The order of the fields is clone size, V gene, J gene, CDR3 protein. Clone sizes are given selectively: once, few, many, or a class where the clone is expanded.

NA	TRBV6-2/TRBV6-3	NA	CASFLAGGYEQYF
NA	TRBV4-1	TRBJ2-7	CASSQDVGTGVYEQYF
NA	TRBV5-1	TRBJ2-1	CASSLEGALAENNEQFF
NA	TRBV3-1	TRBJ2-7	CASSEPGGRGGSYEQYF
once	TRBV7-2	TRBJ1-2	CASSFRDISGYTF
many	TRBV4-1	TRBJ2-1	CASSRVEDGPYNEQFF
many	TRBV27	TRBJ2-5	CASSLLGGETQYF
NA	TRBV7-3	TRBJ2-1	CASSLDVRGGYEQFF
few	TRBV3-1	TRBJ2-1	CASSQEGRIYNEQFF
many	TRBV7-2	TRBJ2-3	CASSYAAAAKDTQYF
NA	TRBV27	TRBJ2-1	CASSFAETVQYNEQFF